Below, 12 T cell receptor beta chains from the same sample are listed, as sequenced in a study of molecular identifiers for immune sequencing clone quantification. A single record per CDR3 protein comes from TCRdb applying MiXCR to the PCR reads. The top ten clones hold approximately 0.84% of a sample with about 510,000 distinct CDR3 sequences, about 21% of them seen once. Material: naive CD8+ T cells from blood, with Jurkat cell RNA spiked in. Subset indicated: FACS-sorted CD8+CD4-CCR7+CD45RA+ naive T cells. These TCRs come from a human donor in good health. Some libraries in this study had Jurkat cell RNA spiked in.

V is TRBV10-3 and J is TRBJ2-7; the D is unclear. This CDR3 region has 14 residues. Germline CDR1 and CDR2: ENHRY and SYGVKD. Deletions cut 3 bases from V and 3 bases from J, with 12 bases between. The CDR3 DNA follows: TGTGCCATCAGTGACGGAATCCTGAACTACGAGCAGTACTTC. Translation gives CAISDGILNYEQYF.

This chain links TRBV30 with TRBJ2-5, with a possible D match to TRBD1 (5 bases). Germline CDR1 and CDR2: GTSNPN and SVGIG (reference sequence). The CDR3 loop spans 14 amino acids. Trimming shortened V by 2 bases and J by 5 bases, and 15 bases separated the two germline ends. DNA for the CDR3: TGTGCCTGGAGTAGAGGACAATCAGGGGAGACCCAGTACTTC. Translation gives CAWSRGQSGETQYF.

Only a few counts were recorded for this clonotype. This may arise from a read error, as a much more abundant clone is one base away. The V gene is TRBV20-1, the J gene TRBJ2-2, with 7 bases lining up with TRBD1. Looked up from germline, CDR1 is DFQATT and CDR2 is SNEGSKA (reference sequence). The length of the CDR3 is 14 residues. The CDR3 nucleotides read TGCAGTGCTTTTCTGGACAGGAACACCGGGGAGCTGTCTTTT. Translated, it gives CSAFLDRNTGELSF.

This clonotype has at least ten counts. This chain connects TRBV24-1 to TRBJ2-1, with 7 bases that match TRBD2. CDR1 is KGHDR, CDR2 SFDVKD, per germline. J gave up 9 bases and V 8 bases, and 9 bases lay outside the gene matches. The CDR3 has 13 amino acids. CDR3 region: CATNQAGYGEQFF. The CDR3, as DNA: TGTGCCACCAACCAAGCGGGATATGGTGAGCAGTTCTTC.

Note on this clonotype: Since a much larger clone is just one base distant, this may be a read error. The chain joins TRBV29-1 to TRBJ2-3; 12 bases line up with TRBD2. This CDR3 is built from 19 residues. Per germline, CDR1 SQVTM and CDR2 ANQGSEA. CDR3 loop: CSVEGLAGYEGVRTDTQYF. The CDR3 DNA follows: TGCAGCGTCGAAGGACTAGCGGGATACGAGGGTGTGCGGACAGATACGCAGTATTTT.

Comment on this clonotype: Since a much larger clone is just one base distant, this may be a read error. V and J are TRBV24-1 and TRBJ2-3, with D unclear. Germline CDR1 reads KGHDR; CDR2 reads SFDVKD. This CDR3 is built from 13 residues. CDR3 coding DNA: TGTGCCACCAGTGATACCAGCACAGATACGCAGTGTTTT. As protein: CATSDTSTDTQCF.

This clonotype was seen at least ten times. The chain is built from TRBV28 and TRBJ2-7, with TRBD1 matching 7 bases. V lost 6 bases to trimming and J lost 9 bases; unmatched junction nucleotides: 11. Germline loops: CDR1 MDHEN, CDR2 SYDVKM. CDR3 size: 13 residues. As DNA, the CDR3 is TGTGCCAGCAGCTGGGGACAGACGTCGTGGCAGTACTTC. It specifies CASSWGQTSWQYF.

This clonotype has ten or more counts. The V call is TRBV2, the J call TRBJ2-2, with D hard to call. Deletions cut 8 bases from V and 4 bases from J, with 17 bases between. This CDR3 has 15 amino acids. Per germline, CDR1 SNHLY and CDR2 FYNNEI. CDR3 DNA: TGTGCCAGCCTGTCCCCGCAAAAGTCCACCGGGGAGCTGTTTTTT. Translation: CASLSPQKSTGELFF. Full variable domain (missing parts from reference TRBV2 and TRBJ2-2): EPEVTQTPSHQVTQMGQEVILRCVPISNHLYFYWYRQILGQKVEFLVSFYNNEISEKSEIFDDQFSVERPDGSNFTLKIRSTKLEDSAMYFCASLSPQKSTGELFFGEGSRLTVL.

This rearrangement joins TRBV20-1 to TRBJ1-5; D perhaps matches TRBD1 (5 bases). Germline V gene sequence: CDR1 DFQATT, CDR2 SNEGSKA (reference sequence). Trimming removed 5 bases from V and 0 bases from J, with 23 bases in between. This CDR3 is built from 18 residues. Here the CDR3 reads CSAGVRRDGSYSNQPQHF. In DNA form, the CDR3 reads TGCAGTGCTGGAGTGCGCCGGGACGGATCATATAGCAATCAGCCCCAGCATTTT.

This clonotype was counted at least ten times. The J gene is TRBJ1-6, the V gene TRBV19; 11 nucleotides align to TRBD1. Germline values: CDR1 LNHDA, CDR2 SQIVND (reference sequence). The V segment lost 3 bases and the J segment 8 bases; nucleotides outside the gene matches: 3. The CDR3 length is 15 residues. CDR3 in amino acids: CASSIGDRGYSPLHF. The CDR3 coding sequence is TGTGCCAGTAGTATTGGGGACAGGGGGTATTCACCCCTCCACTTT.

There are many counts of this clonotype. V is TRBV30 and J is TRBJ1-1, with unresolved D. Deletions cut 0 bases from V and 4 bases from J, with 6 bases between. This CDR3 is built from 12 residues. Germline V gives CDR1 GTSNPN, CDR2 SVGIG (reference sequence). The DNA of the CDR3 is TGTGCCTGGAGTGTACAAATCACTGAAGCTTTCTTT. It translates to CAWSVQITEAFF.

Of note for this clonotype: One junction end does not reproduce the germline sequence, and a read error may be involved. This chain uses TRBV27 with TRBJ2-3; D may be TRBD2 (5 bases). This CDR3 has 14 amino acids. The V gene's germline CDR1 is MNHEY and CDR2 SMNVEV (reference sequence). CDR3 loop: CASSLFAGTDTRYF. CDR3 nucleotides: TGTGCCAGCAGTTTATTTGCGGGCACAGATACGCGGTATTTT.